The present T cell receptor beta chain was sequenced within a study of T cells in Graves' hyperthyroidism and ophthalmopathy. TCR beta CDR3 regions were amplified from RNA. The TCR CDR3 was amplified in a first-round RT-PCR using the HTBI primer set. TCRdb reanalysed the multiplex PCR reads using MiXCR and keeps one entry per CDR3 protein. The data show hundreds of thousands of distinct CDR3 sequences, over 40% seen once. The CDR3 has 17 amino acids. Germline V gives CDR1 SNHLY, CDR2 FYNNEI. Between the trimmed V and J ends, which lost 3 bases and 2 bases, there was a span of 14 bases. Whole-study results and caveats: Most thyroid clonotypes that were expanded above 0.001 also turned up in blood. The model's output predicted ophthalmopathy at a median of roughly seven months prior to onset.

Any patient presenting with uncontrolled infection, other autoimmune disease, pregnancy or lactation was left out. This clonotype occurred many times. Its specificity is not known. The V call is TRBV2, the J call TRBJ2-6; TRBD1 is a possible D gene (5 bases). The specimen was peripheral blood or thyroid tissue (not recorded which). This sequence was found in an adult man with Graves' disease, either hyperthyroidism or ophthalmopathy (not recorded which). CDR3 loop: CASSDWVGAPGANVLTF. CDR3 bases: TGTGCCAGCAGTGACTGGGTTGGGGCTCCTGGGGCCAACGTCCTGACTTTC.